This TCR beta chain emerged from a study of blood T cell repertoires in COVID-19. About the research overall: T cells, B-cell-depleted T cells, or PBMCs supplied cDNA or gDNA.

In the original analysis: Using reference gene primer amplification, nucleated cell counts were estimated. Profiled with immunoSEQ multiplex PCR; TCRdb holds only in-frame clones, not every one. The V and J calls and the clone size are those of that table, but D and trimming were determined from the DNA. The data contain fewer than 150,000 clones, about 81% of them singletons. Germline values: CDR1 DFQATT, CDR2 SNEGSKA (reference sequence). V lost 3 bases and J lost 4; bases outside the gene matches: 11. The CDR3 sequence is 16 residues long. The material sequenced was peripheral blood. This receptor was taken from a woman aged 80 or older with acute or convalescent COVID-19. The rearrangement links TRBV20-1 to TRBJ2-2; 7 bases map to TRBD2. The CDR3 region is CSASALGREVTGELFF. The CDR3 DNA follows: TGCAGTGCTAGTGCCTTGGGGAGGGAGGTCACCGGGGAGCTGTTTTTT.